These 20 T cell receptor beta chains were all obtained from the same sample, sequenced in a study of OX40 agonist ivuxolimab in advanced cancers. Sequencing was performed with immunoSEQ multiplex PCR; in TCRdb, only in-frame clones are kept and a portion is missing. The repertoire consists of 65,000 to 95,000 clones, with around four fifths occurring once and the leading ten covering about 0.71%. Material: CD4+ or CD8+ T cells sorted from blood, obtained in a trial of the OX40 agonist ivuxolimab. Source of these receptors: an adult with an advanced solid tumor such as melanoma, head and neck, liver or kidney cancer.

This clone has only a few counts. This chain links TRBV7-8 with TRBJ1-1, with TRBD1 matching 9 bases. This CDR3 comprises 16 residues. The ends lost 3 bases at V and 0 bases at J; junction bases unmatched: 5. Germline CDR1 reads SGHVS; CDR2 reads FQNEAQ. For the CDR3, the DNA is TGTGCCAGCAGCTTCAGGGACAGGGAGATGAACACTGAAGCTTTCTTT. It translates to CASSFRDREMNTEAFF.

This clone was counted a few times. V usage is TRBV18 and J usage is TRBJ1-1; 7 bases agree with TRBD1. Trimming removed 1 base from V and 11 bases from J; junction bases left unmatched: 7. The CDR3 is 13 residues long. Germline V gene lookup returns CDR1 KGHSH and CDR2 LQKENI. CDR3 DNA sequence: TGTGCCAGCTCACCACTGGGACAGAATATGGCTTTCTTT. It yields the protein CASSPLGQNMAFF. The entire variable domain, with the rest obtained from reference TRBV18 and TRBJ1-1, is as follows: NAGVMQNPRHLVRRRGQEARLRCSPMKGHSHVYWYRQLPEEGLKFMVYLQKENIIDESGMPKERFSAEFPKEGPSILRIQQVVRGDSAAYFCASSPLGQNMAFFGQGTRLTVV.

This chain connects TRBV5-4 to TRBJ2-2; perhaps D is TRBD1 or TRBD2 (5 bases each). This CDR3 contains 15 residues. The V end lost 4 bases, the J end lost 2 bases, and 12 bases lay between the germline ends. Germline loops: CDR1 SGHNT, CDR2 YYREEE (reference sequence). CDR3 bases: TGTGCCAGCAGCCCAACCGGGACCAACACCGGGGAGCTGTTTTTT. It encodes CASSPTGTNTGELFF.

The chain has TRBV4-1 and TRBJ2-3; D perhaps matches TRBD1 (6 bases). This CDR3 region has 17 residues. Trimming took off 1 base at V and 1 base at J, with 15 bases between the two ends. The germline CDR1 and CDR2 sequences are MGHRA and YSYEKL. This CDR3 reads CASSQVLRGYGTDTQYF. The CDR3 DNA is TGCGCCAGCAGCCAAGTACTCAGGGGTTACGGCACAGATACGCAGTATTTT.

This chain links TRBV5-6 with TRBJ2-1; 9 positions match TRBD1. V trimming: 3 bases; J trimming: 8 bases; junction bases outside the gene matches: 6. Germline CDR1 SGHDT, CDR2 YYEEEE. The CDR3 spans 14 residues. The CDR3 loop reads CASSSDRGWDEQFF. In DNA, the CDR3 is TGTGCCAGCAGCTCGGACAGGGGTTGGGATGAGCAGTTCTTC.

The CDR3 region has the DNA TGTGCCTGGAGAGCGTCTTTAGGGTTGGTTAATGAAAAACTGTTTTTT. Translated: CAWRASLGLVNEKLFF. V is TRBV30 and J is TRBJ1-4; D remains unclear. V gave up 3 bases and J gave up 4 bases, with 18 bases separating them. The CDR3 runs 16 residues. Germline loops: CDR1 GTSNPN, CDR2 SVGIG (reference sequence).

CDR3 region: CASSESLAYGYTF. The CDR3 DNA is TGTGCCAGCAGTGAATCACTAGCTTATGGCTACACCTTC. This chain links TRBV2 with TRBJ1-2; D is uncertain. Trimming took off 2 bases at V and 5 bases at J, with 9 bases between the two ends. The germline V gene encodes CDR1 SNHLY and CDR2 FYNNEI. This CDR3 spans 13 amino acids.

The chain recombines TRBV4-3 with TRBJ2-7, with 14 bases aligning to TRBD2. The CDR3 is 19 residues long. Per the germline V gene, CDR1 is LGHNA and CDR2 is YSLEER. J was trimmed by 3 bases and V by 0 bases; bases with no gene match: 10. CDR3 sequence reads: CASSQESGTSGSRRYEQYF. CDR3 in DNA: TGCGCCAGCAGCCAAGAATCCGGGACTAGCGGGAGTCGCCGCTACGAGCAGTACTTC.

The chain has TRBV4-2 and TRBJ2-3, with 8 nucleotides matching TRBD2. CDR3 length: 15 amino acids. Germline CDR1 LGHNA, CDR2 YNFKEQ. The V gene end was trimmed by 1 base and the J gene end by 6 bases; junction bases not matched to a gene: 6. CDR3 bases: TGTGCCAGCAGCCAAGGACTAGCGCGGCTGGATACGCAGTATTTT. Translated, it gives CASSQGLARLDTQYF.

J is TRBJ2-1 and V is TRBV11-2; the match to TRBD2 covers 12 bases. Germline-derived CDR1 and CDR2 are SGHAT and FQNNGV. The CDR3 is 17 residues long. Trimming at V came to 5 bases and at J to 4 bases, leaving 9 bases not matched to a gene. CDR3 sequence (DNA): TGTGCCAGCAGCGCACTAGCGGGGGGCGCCATTTACAATGAGCAGTTCTTC. Translating gives CASSALAGGAIYNEQFF. The entire variable domain, with the rest obtained from reference TRBV11-2 and TRBJ2-1, is as follows: EAGVAQSPRYKIIEKRQSVAFWCNPISGHATLYWYQQILGQGPKLLIQFQNNGVVDDSQLPKDRFSAERLKGVDSTLKIQPAKLEDSAVYLCASSALAGGAIYNEQFFGPGTRLTVL.

The chain recombines TRBV7-2 with TRBJ2-3, with TRBD2 matching over 13 bases. After removal of 5 bases from V and 6 bases from J, the junction contained 8 bases not matched to a gene. The CDR3 totals 16 residues. CDR1 and CDR2 (germline): SGHTA, FQGNSA. In nucleotides, the CDR3 is TGTGCCAGCAGCCTTCGGACTAGCGGGAGATCGGATACGCAGTATTTT. Its translation: CASSLRTSGRSDTQYF.

The CDR3 here is CASRREEGTDTQYF. The CDR3 coding sequence is TGCGCCAGCAGGCGGGAGGAGGGCACAGATACGCAGTATTTT. The chain recombines TRBV5-1 with TRBJ2-3; 8 bases align to TRBD2. The J segment lost 1 base and the V segment lost 5 bases, leaving 3 bases of the junction unmatched. The germline V gene has CDR1 SGHRS and CDR2 YFSETQ. The CDR3 totals 14 residues.

The rearrangement links TRBV30 to TRBJ1-5; D is possibly TRBD1 (6 bases). V was shortened by 1 base and J by 5 bases, with 9 bases between the two germline ends. Looked up from germline, CDR1 is GTSNPN and CDR2 is SVGIG (reference sequence). This CDR3 comprises 13 residues. Here the CDR3 reads CAWSEQGDQPQHF. The CDR3 DNA reads as TGTGCCTGGAGTGAACAGGGAGATCAGCCCCAGCATTTT.

This sequence joins TRBV5-1 and TRBJ1-1; 7 nucleotides line up with TRBD1. This CDR3 is 14 amino acids long. Germline V gives CDR1 SGHRS, CDR2 YFSETQ. The J segment lost 0 bases and the V segment lost 7 bases, leaving 6 bases of the junction unmatched. DNA for the CDR3: TGCGCCAGCGGGCCAGGGGGGTTGAACACTGAAGCTTTCTTT. Amino acids: CASGPGGLNTEAFF.

The V and J genes are TRBV9 and TRBJ2-1; D ambiguous. This CDR3 has 17 residues. Deletions cut 0 bases from V and 0 bases from J, with 13 bases between. The germline CDR1 and CDR2 sequences are SGDLS and YYNGEE. Here the CDR3 reads CASSVDPYPSSYNEQFF. DNA for the CDR3: TGTGCCAGCAGCGTAGATCCTTACCCGAGCTCCTACAATGAGCAGTTCTTC.

This chain uses TRBV7-2 with TRBJ2-3; D not certain. CDR3 length: 16 amino acids. V was clipped by 0 bases and J by 2 bases, with 12 bases between them. Germline CDR1 is SGHTA and CDR2 is FQGNSA. CDR3 in DNA: TGTGCCAGCAGCTTAGCGGCTTTTTGGAACACAGATACGCAGTATTTT. Translation gives CASSLAAFWNTDTQYF.

The chain carries TRBV10-3 and TRBJ2-3, with 7 bases matching TRBD2. V gave up 6 bases and J gave up 0 bases; unmatched junction bases: 3. Germline assignment: CDR1 ENHRY and CDR2 SYGVKD. The CDR3 consists of 14 residues. The CDR3 DNA reads TGTGCCATCAGGGTAGCGGGTAGCACAGATACGCAGTATTTT. Translating gives CAIRVAGSTDTQYF.

The rearrangement joins TRBV28 to TRBJ1-1; 8 bases fit TRBD1. The CDR3 extends over 13 amino acids. After removal of 8 bases from V and 5 bases from J, the junction contained 7 bases not matched to a gene. Per the germline V gene, CDR1 is MDHEN and CDR2 is SYDVKM. CDR3 DNA: TGTGCCAGCGTGGACAGGGACCGGACTGAAGCTTTCTTT. Amino acid sequence: CASVDRDRTEAFF.

A single count supports this clone. The chain recombines TRBV11-1 with TRBJ1-1; 10 bases agree with TRBD1. The CDR3 extends over 13 amino acids. The germline CDR1 and CDR2 sequences are SGHAT and FQDESV (reference sequence). Trimming took 5 bases from V and 12 from J; bases not matched to a gene: 9. The CDR3 here is CASSVRTGGEPFF. The CDR3 bases are TGTGCCAGCAGCGTTAGGACAGGGGGAGAACCTTTCTTT. Full variable domain (missing parts from reference TRBV11-1 and TRBJ1-1): EAEVAQSPRYKITEKSQAVAFWCDPISGHATLYWYRQILGQGPELLVQFQDESVVDDSQLPKDRFSAERLKGVDSTLKIQPAELGDSAMYLCASSVRTGGEPFFGQGTRLTVV.

The chain employs TRBV5-8 and TRBJ2-3; the D gene is possibly TRBD2 (6 bases). Trimming shortened V by 4 bases and J by 3 bases, and 12 bases separated the two germline ends. Germline CDR1 SGHTS, CDR2 YDEGEE. CDR3 length equals 14 residues. This chain's CDR3 is CASSPGRMTDTQYF. The CDR3 DNA sequence: TGTGCCAGCAGCCCAGGGAGGATGACAGATACGCAGTATTTT.